Below are 7 T cell receptor beta chains sequenced from a single sample in a study of blood T cell repertoires in COVID-19. TCRdb's copy holds only in-frame clones and misses some; the assay was immunoSEQ multiplex PCR. This sample has roughly 150,000 clones; 70% to 90% occur once, and the top ten carry around 6.5%. The specimen was PBMCs or T cells enriched from blood (not recorded which). The origin of the receptors is a woman between 40 and 55 years old who had recovered from COVID-19.

This chain connects TRBV19 to TRBJ1-2; 7 bases are shared with TRBD1. The V gene's germline CDR1 is LNHDA and CDR2 SQIVND (reference sequence). The CDR3 is made up of 13 amino acids. Unmatched junction bases numbered 1, after V lost 3 bases and J lost 3 bases. In DNA form, the CDR3 reads TGTGCCAGTAGTATTGACAGGGACTATGGCTACACCTTC. Its translation: CASSIDRDYGYTF.

The J gene is TRBJ2-5, the V gene TRBV7-6; 8 bases align to TRBD1. With V trimmed by 5 bases and J by 4 bases, 3 bases remained unmatched. The CDR3 is 13 amino acids. Germline V gene lookup returns CDR1 SGHVS and CDR2 FNYEAQ. The DNA of the CDR3 is TGTGCCAGCAGCCGAGGACAGGGAGAGACCCAGTACTTC. This gives the protein CASSRGQGETQYF.

The chain couples TRBV12-5 to TRBJ2-2, with 8 bases that match TRBD2. Germline assignment: CDR1 LGHNT and CDR2 FRNRAP. V shed 4 bases, J shed 1 base, and the junction held 11 bases outside the gene matches. The CDR3 totals 18 residues. The CDR3 DNA sequence: TGTGCTAGTGGTTCCCCAAAATTTAGCGGGATGAACACCGGGGAGCTGTTTTTT. It yields the protein CASGSPKFSGMNTGELFF.

The chain combines TRBV3-1 (or the pseudogene TRBV3-2) with TRBJ1-1; maybe TRBD1 (6 bases). Germline V gives CDR1 LGHDT, CDR2 YNNKEL (reference sequence). V was cut by 3 bases and J by 3 bases, with 17 bases left in between. The CDR3 sequence is 16 residues long. Here the CDR3 DNA reads TGTGCCAGCAGCCATGAGAACAGGGCAGGGCACACTGAAGCTTTCTTT. Amino acids: CASSHENRAGHTEAFF.

The J gene is TRBJ1-2, the V gene TRBV10-2; 7 bases align to TRBD1. V dropped 3 bases and J dropped 6; count of bases not matched to a gene: 4. The CDR3 totals 13 residues. The germline CDR1 and CDR2 sequences are WSHSY and SAAADI. The CDR3 reads CASSDPGGNGYTF. CDR3 in DNA: TGCGCCAGCAGTGACCCAGGGGGAAATGGCTACACCTTC.

V gene TRBV30 combines with J gene TRBJ1-2; D is uncertain. Germline CDR1 GTSNPN, CDR2 SVGIG (reference sequence). There are 13 residues in the CDR3. Trimming took 5 bases from V and 2 from J, leaving 12 bases between them. The CDR3 region is CAWEEGENYGYTF. The CDR3 bases are TGTGCCTGGGAGGAGGGTGAGAACTATGGCTACACCTTC.

This clone was counted only a few times. V usage is TRBV7-2 and J usage is TRBJ2-1; D remains unclear. Germline loops: CDR1 SGHTA, CDR2 FQGNSA. Trimming took 2 bases from V and 0 from J, leaving 5 bases between them. This CDR3 has 14 residues. CDR3 loop: CASSLPYSYNEQFF. DNA for the CDR3: TGTGCCAGCAGCTTACCTTACTCCTACAATGAGCAGTTCTTC.